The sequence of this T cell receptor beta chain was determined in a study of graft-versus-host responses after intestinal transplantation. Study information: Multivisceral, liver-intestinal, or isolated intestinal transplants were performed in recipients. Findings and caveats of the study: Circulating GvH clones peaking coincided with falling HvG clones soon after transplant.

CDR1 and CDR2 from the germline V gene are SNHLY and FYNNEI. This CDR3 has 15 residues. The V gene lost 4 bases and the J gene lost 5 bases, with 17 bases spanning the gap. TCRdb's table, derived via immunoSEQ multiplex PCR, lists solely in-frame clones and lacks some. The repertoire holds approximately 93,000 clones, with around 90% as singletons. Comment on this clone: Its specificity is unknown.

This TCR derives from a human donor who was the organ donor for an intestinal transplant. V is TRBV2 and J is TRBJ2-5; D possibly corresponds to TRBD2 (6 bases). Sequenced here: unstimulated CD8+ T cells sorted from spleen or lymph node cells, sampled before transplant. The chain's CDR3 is CASSAGTPSLETQYF. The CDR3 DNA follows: TGTGCCAGCAGTGCCGGGACTCCCTCTCTCGAGACCCAGTACTTC. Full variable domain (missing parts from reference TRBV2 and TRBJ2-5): EPEVTQTPSHQVTQMGQEVILRCVPISNHLYFYWYRQILGQKVEFLVSFYNNEISEKSEIFDDQFSVERPDGSNFTLKIRSTKLEDSAMYFCASSAGTPSLETQYFGPGTRLLVL.